These 15 T cell receptor beta chains were sequenced from one sample in a study of graft-versus-host responses after intestinal transplantation. Assay: immunoSEQ multiplex PCR; the TCRdb copy retains only in-frame clones and omits some. Of fewer than 85,000 clones in the sample, more than 80% were seen once. No antigen has been assigned to these receptors. The material sequenced was unstimulated CD8+ T cells sorted from spleen or lymph node cells, taken before intestinal transplant. The receptors here all came from a human donor who received an intestinal transplant.

This clone was counted a single time. The chain joins TRBV9 to TRBJ2-1; 8 bases align to TRBD2. Germline assignment: CDR1 SGDLS and CDR2 YYNGEE. The CDR3 is made up of 16 amino acids. The V and J ends lost 4 bases and 9 bases, in that order; junction bases with no gene match: 15. The CDR3 DNA reads TGTGCCAGCAGCCCACCCGCAGCGGGAGTTCTCTCTGAGCAGTTCTTC. This codes for CASSPPAAGVLSEQFF.

V and J are TRBV19 and TRBJ1-1, with 8 bases aligning to TRBD1. The germline V gene encodes CDR1 LNHDA and CDR2 SQIVND (reference sequence). The J segment lost 0 bases and the V segment lost 9 bases, leaving 12 bases of the junction unmatched. The CDR3 is made up of 16 amino acids. The chain's CDR3 is CASGQGLMWVNTEAFF. DNA for the CDR3: TGTGCCAGCGGACAGGGCTTAATGTGGGTGAACACTGAAGCTTTCTTT.

V is TRBV11-2 and J is TRBJ2-3; 8 positions agree with TRBD2. Germline V lookup: CDR1 SGHAT, CDR2 FQNNGV. The CDR3 is 17 amino acids. V gave up 0 bases and J gave up 2 bases; unmatched junction bases: 7. The CDR3 loop is CASSLDHVAGFTDTQYF. CDR3 bases: TGTGCCAGCAGCTTAGATCATGTAGCGGGGTTCACAGATACGCAGTATTTT.

This rearrangement joins TRBV29-1 to TRBJ2-1; 9 bases map to TRBD2. Germline V gene lookup returns CDR1 SQVTM and CDR2 ANQGSEA. This CDR3 has 14 residues. The V and J ends lost 5 bases and 5 bases, in that order; junction bases with no gene match: 7. CDR3 in amino acids: CSVQFSGSDNEQFF. The CDR3, as DNA: TGCAGCGTTCAGTTTAGCGGGAGTGACAATGAGCAGTTCTTC.

This clone was detected once. This chain links TRBV6-1 with TRBJ1-2; 9 nucleotides agree with TRBD1. Germline V gene sequence: CDR1 MNHNS, CDR2 SASEGT. This CDR3 is built from 14 residues. Trimming at V came to 6 bases and at J to 2 bases, leaving 4 bases not matched to a gene. CDR3 region: CASRAGTGNYGYTF. The CDR3 DNA sequence: TGTGCCAGCAGGGCCGGGACAGGGAACTATGGCTACACCTTC.

V gene TRBV27 combines with J gene TRBJ2-1, with a weak D call TRBD2 (6 bases). Germline V gives CDR1 MNHEY, CDR2 SMNVEV (reference sequence). The CDR3 length is 14 residues. Trimming left V 3 bases short and J 3 bases short, with 9 bases between. The CDR3 nucleotides are TGTGCCAGCAGTTTTATCGGGGGCTACAATGAGCAGTTCTTC. Protein: CASSFIGGYNEQFF.

The V call is TRBV28, the J call TRBJ1-5; D not certain. The CDR3 has 17 amino acids. CDR1 and CDR2 from the germline V gene are MDHEN and SYDVKM. The ends were cut back, 6 bases at V and 8 bases at J, with 26 bases in the middle. The CDR3 loop reads CASSYPLWWGEGEPQHF. For the CDR3, the DNA is TGTGCCAGCAGCTATCCGCTTTGGTGGGGAGAGGGTGAGCCCCAGCATTTT.

The V and J genes are TRBV6-1 and TRBJ1-1; D possibly corresponds to TRBD1 (5 bases). The germline V gene encodes CDR1 MNHNS and CDR2 SASEGT. V lost 7 bases and J 7 bases, leaving 19 bases between the germline ends. The CDR3 consists of 14 residues. CDR3: CASKPTGSISEAFF. In DNA, the CDR3 is TGTGCCAGCAAACCCACAGGTTCCATTAGTGAAGCTTTCTTT.

The V and J genes are TRBV5-4 and TRBJ2-1; 13 bases fit TRBD2. This CDR3 contains 19 residues. Germline assignment: CDR1 SGHNT and CDR2 YYREEE (reference sequence). After removal of 5 bases from V and 3 bases from J, the junction contained 14 bases not matched to a gene. DNA of the CDR3: TGTGCCAGCAGTGAGGCCGGGACTAGCGGGAAAGGGGGCTACAATGAGCAGTTCTTC. It yields the protein CASSEAGTSGKGGYNEQFF.

This chain uses TRBV28 with TRBJ2-7; 13 bases line up with TRBD2. V lost 3 bases, J lost 4 bases, and 15 bases stayed unmatched. The CDR3 spans 19 residues. From germline, CDR1 is MDHEN and CDR2 SYDVKM. CDR3 protein: CASSFPLLAGGPSWYEQYF. CDR3 coding DNA: TGTGCCAGCAGTTTCCCCCTACTAGCGGGGGGGCCGTCGTGGTACGAGCAGTACTTC.

The chain employs TRBV5-1 and TRBJ2-7; possible D gene TRBD1, 5 bases. The CDR3 length is 17 residues. Trimming took 0 bases from V and 1 from J, leaving 17 bases between them. Germline CDR1 SGHRS, CDR2 YFSETQ. CDR3 in DNA: TGCGCCAGCAGCTTGGGCGCGGCAGGGCCCCTTTCCTACGAGCAGTACTTC. Translating it yields CASSLGAAGPLSYEQYF.

The CDR3: CASSYIQVEDYGYTF. The CDR3 nucleotides read TGTGCCAGCAGCTATATCCAGGTGGAGGACTATGGCTACACCTTC. This chain connects TRBV2 to TRBJ1-2; D unresolved. The germline V gene has CDR1 SNHLY and CDR2 FYNNEI. CDR3 length equals 15 residues. V was cut by 6 bases and J by 3 bases, with 17 bases left in between.

This clone was counted between two and nine times. The chain links TRBV10-3 to TRBJ2-7; D may be TRBD1 (6 bases). This CDR3 comprises 14 residues. Per germline, CDR1 ENHRY and CDR2 SYGVKD. Trimming took off 3 bases at V and 4 bases at J, with 13 bases between the two ends. The CDR3 region is CAISDGGEGYEQYF. Written as DNA, the CDR3 is TGTGCCATCAGTGATGGGGGCGAGGGATACGAGCAGTACTTC.

The rearrangement joins TRBV6-1 to TRBJ2-3; TRBD2 matches 7 bases. The CDR3 loop spans 16 amino acids. Germline values: CDR1 MNHNS, CDR2 SASEGT. Losses at the gene ends were 2 bases for V and 0 bases for J; bases not matched to a gene: 5. The chain's CDR3 is CASSEWGAGSTDTQYF. The CDR3 bases are TGTGCCAGCAGTGAATGGGGAGCGGGGAGCACAGATACGCAGTATTTT.

The chain is built from TRBV4-1 and TRBJ2-3; 8 positions match TRBD1. The germline V gene encodes CDR1 MGHRA and CDR2 YSYEKL. This CDR3 contains 15 residues. V lost 3 bases to trimming and J lost 0 bases; unmatched junction nucleotides: 2. This CDR3 is CASSQRQGSTDTQYF. CDR3 DNA: TGCGCCAGCAGCCAGAGACAGGGGAGCACAGATACGCAGTATTTT.